This TCR beta chain was observed in a study of Ad26.COV2.S vaccination and SARS-CoV-2 variants. As for this clone: As yet, its antigen is unknown.

Profiling relied on immunoSEQ multiplex PCR, and the TCRdb table lists in-frame clones only, not all of them. In the table there are hundreds of thousands of clones, about 91% of which are singletons. The study's findings and limits: Total responses of T cells may have been underestimated by the analyses of TCR breadth and depth. Substantial post-vaccination breadth of spike-specific CD8+ and CD4+ T cell responses was reported. Comparable non-spike TCR breadth was observed in vaccine and placebo recipients. Among vaccine recipients, spike-specific TCR breadth exceeded that of placebo recipients.

The CDR3 loop spans 13 amino acids. The trim removed 8 bases at V and 5 bases at J, leaving 6 bases unmatched. Germline V CDR1 and CDR2: SNHLY, FYNNEI. The chain recombines TRBV2 with TRBJ2-7; 10 bases map to TRBD1. This clonotype was sampled from a human donor who had recovered from COVID-19. Material: peripheral blood, obtained after recovery from COVID-19. CDR3 loop: CASQDRGNHEQYF. For the CDR3, the DNA is TGTGCCAGCCAGGACAGGGGGAACCACGAGCAGTACTTC.